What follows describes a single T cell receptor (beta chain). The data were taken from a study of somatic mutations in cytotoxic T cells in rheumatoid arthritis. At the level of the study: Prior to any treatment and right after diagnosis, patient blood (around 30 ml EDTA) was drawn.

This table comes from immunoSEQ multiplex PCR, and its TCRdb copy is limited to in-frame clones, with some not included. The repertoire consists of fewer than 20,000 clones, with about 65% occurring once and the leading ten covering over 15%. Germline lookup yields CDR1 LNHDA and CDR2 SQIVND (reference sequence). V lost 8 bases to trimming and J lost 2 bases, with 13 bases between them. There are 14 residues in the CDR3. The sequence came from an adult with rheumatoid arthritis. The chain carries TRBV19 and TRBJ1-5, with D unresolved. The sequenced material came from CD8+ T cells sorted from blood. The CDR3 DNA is TGTGCCAGTCTCTCACATATAGGCAATCAGCCCCAGCATTTT. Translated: CASLSHIGNQPQHF.